The 12 T cell receptor beta chains below were found in one sample sequenced in a study of CD4 T cells in relation to SARS-CoV-2 and coronaviruses. CD4+ T cells from unexposed donors were obtained before the COVID-19 pandemic (2011-2018). After approximately ten days of culture, CD4+ T cells were isolated. Assay: immunoSEQ multiplex PCR; the TCRdb copy retains only in-frame clones and omits some. The sample lists some 21,000 clones, approximately 82% occurring once. Which antigens these TCRs recognize remains unknown. Sequenced input: CD4+ T cells from PBMCs, cultured in vitro. Receptors were obtained from a human donor in good health.

V and J are TRBV2 and TRBJ1-1; the D gene is possibly TRBD1 (6 bases). This CDR3 has 13 residues. The germline V gene has CDR1 SNHLY and CDR2 FYNNEI. Deletions cut 5 bases from V and 4 bases from J, with 11 bases between. The CDR3 region has the DNA TGTGCCAGCAGTCGGGAGGGGGGCACTGAAGCTTTCTTT. This gives the protein CASSREGGTEAFF.

The chain is built from TRBV5-1 and TRBJ1-2, with D unclear. The CDR3 loop spans 14 amino acids. Trimming pared 7 bases from V and 8 bases from J, leaving 21 bases between. The germline CDR1 and CDR2 sequences are SGHRS and YFSETQ. Here the CDR3 reads CASAPEAFGEGYTF. The DNA of the CDR3 is TGCGCCAGCGCACCTGAGGCCTTTGGGGAGGGCTACACCTTC.

The chain carries TRBV2 and TRBJ2-2; TRBD2 agrees at 9 bases. Unmatched junction bases numbered 2, after V lost 5 bases and J lost 1 base. The length of the CDR3 is 15 residues. Germline values: CDR1 SNHLY, CDR2 FYNNEI. The CDR3 DNA is TGTGCCAGCAGTCCGACTAGCGGGAACACCGGGGAGCTGTTTTTT. Residues: CASSPTSGNTGELFF.

V and J are TRBV12-5 and TRBJ2-7; no definite D call. With 3 bases removed from V and 4 bases from J, the gap between germline ends came to 16 bases. CDR3 length: 15 amino acids. CDR1 is LGHNT, CDR2 FRNRAP, per germline. CDR3 nucleotide sequence: TGTGCTAGTGGTTTCAGACTGGACGGAGTATACGAGCAGTACTTC. Protein sequence: CASGFRLDGVYEQYF.

This rearrangement joins TRBV6-5 to TRBJ2-7, with TRBD2 as a possible D gene (7 bases). This CDR3 is built from 14 residues. Germline V gives CDR1 MNHEY, CDR2 SVGAGI. V lost 6 bases to trimming and J lost 2 bases, with 14 bases between them. CDR3 nucleotide sequence: TGTGCCAGCAGAAGGGGGGGATCCACCTACGAGCAGTACTTC. Its protein product is CASRRGGSTYEQYF.

The genes are TRBV30 and TRBJ2-5; D perhaps matches TRBD1 (5 bases). CDR3 length: 14 amino acids. V dropped 2 bases and J dropped 5 bases, with 15 bases sitting between them. The germline CDR1 and CDR2 sequences are GTSNPN and SVGIG (reference sequence). CDR3 amino acids: CAWSFTGARETQYF. The CDR3, as DNA: TGTGCCTGGAGTTTTACAGGTGCCCGGGAGACCCAGTACTTC.

This clone is judged large. V is TRBV6-2 or TRBV6-3 and J is TRBJ2-7; 7 positions agree with TRBD1. The ends lost 4 bases at V and 6 bases at J; junction bases unmatched: 12. Germline lookup yields CDR1 MNHEY and CDR2 SVGEGT. The CDR3 contains 15 residues. The CDR3 nucleotides are TGTGCCAGCAGTTCACCCGACAGGGCCACCAGCGAGCAGTACTTC. This translates into CASSSPDRATSEQYF.

This clone was seen only a few times. V gene TRBV2 combines with J gene TRBJ1-3, with D uncertain. The V gene's germline CDR1 is SNHLY and CDR2 FYNNEI. The CDR3 consists of 12 residues. V was cut by 6 bases and J by 4 bases, with 7 bases left in between. CDR3 sequence reads: CASRQGGNTIYF. The CDR3 bases are TGTGCCAGCAGGCAAGGGGGAAACACCATATATTTT.

V is TRBV3-1 (or the pseudogene TRBV3-2) and J is TRBJ2-1; TRBD2 matches at 7 bases. The germline CDR1 and CDR2 sequences are LGHDT and YNNKEL (reference sequence). V shed 3 bases and J 7 bases; nucleotides not matched to a gene: 6. The CDR3 extends over 14 amino acids. CDR3 loop: CASSQFAGANEQFF. CDR3 nucleotides: TGTGCCAGCAGCCAGTTTGCGGGAGCAAATGAGCAGTTCTTC.

The chain combines TRBV5-6 with TRBJ2-7, with 14 bases matching TRBD2. Germline V gives CDR1 SGHDT, CDR2 YYEEEE. This CDR3 has 15 amino acids. J gave up 8 bases and V 4 bases, and 8 bases lay outside the gene matches. For the CDR3, the DNA is TGTGCCAGCAGCCCAAGACTAGCGGGAGGGATCCAGCAGTACTTC. It is translated as CASSPRLAGGIQQYF.

This clone was seen a few times. This chain links TRBV7-3 with TRBJ2-6, with D hard to call. Per the germline V gene, CDR1 is SGHTA and CDR2 is FQGTGA. Trimming left V 6 bases short and J 2 bases short, with 8 bases between. The CDR3 totals 14 residues. The DNA of the CDR3 is TGTGCCAGCAGTCCAACGACTGGGGCCAACGTCCTGACTTTC. As protein: CASSPTTGANVLTF.

V gene TRBV3-1 (or the pseudogene TRBV3-2) combines with J gene TRBJ1-1, with a weak D call TRBD1 (5 bases). The CDR3 covers 14 residues. CDR1 is LGHDT and CDR2 is YNNKEL in the germline V gene (reference sequence). The V and J ends lost 7 bases and 5 bases respectively, with 17 bases between them. The CDR3 reads CASTSGKGRTEAFF. Here the CDR3 DNA reads TGTGCCAGCACCTCGGGAAAGGGGCGGACTGAAGCTTTCTTT.